This paragraph covers one T cell receptor (beta chain) sequence. Its antigen is not identified. The data belong to a study of OX40 agonist ivuxolimab in advanced cancers. Looking at the study overall: Patients enrolled in dose escalation were diagnosed with hepatocellular carcinoma, melanoma, renal cell or head and neck cancer. Under the entry rules, prior anti-PD-1, anti-PD-L1 or anti-CTLA-4 therapy was allowed, and roughly 41% had some.

The timepoints at which blood was sampled were baseline, cycle 4 day 1, and cycle 7 day 1. The CDR3 runs to 15 residues. V shed 4 bases, J shed 3 bases, and the junction held 8 bases outside the gene matches. Germline lookup yields CDR1 SGHTA and CDR2 FQGNSA. Sequencing was performed with immunoSEQ multiplex PCR; in TCRdb, only in-frame clones are kept and a portion is missing. The sample yields approximately 76,000 clones, approximately 88% seen once. Notes on the study in general: CD8+ T cells (on average) carried more expanded clones than CD4+ T cells.

The sequencing used CD4+ or CD8+ T cells sorted from blood, collected in a trial of the OX40 agonist ivuxolimab. The clonotype originates from an adult with an advanced solid tumor such as melanoma, head and neck, liver or kidney cancer. J is TRBJ2-7 and V is TRBV7-2, with 8 nucleotides matching TRBD2. The chain's CDR3 is CASSSSREGGYEQYF. CDR3 nucleotides: TGTGCCAGCAGCTCTAGCCGGGAGGGGGGCTACGAGCAGTACTTC.